These 7 T cell receptor beta chains share one sample of origin, sequenced in a study of blood T cell repertoires in COVID-19. The assay was immunoSEQ multiplex PCR, and TCRdb's table has in-frame clones only and misses some. The sample records more than 400,000 clones, 75% to 90% being singletons. The sequencing input was peripheral blood. Receptor source: a human donor in a cohort sampled during active COVID-19.

This clone was counted a single time. V usage is TRBV7-2 and J usage is TRBJ1-2; D is perhaps TRBD1 (5 bases). Germline V CDR1 and CDR2: SGHTA, FQGNSA. The CDR3 is 15 residues long. Trimming cost V 4 bases and J 3 bases, with 15 bases left between them. The CDR3 DNA reads as TGTGCCAGCAGCTCCATTACCACAGGAGACTATGGCTACACCTTC. It translates to CASSSITTGDYGYTF. The full variable domain, its missing parts supplied by reference TRBV7-2 and TRBJ1-2, is GAGVSQSPSNKVTEKGKDVELRCDPISGHTALYWYRQSLGQGLEFLIYFQGNSAPDKSGLPSDRFSAERTGGSVSTLTIQRTQQEDSAVYLCASSSITTGDYGYTFGSGTRLTVV.

There are many counts of this clone. This rearrangement joins TRBV6-6 to TRBJ1-5; D not resolved. This CDR3 comprises 13 residues. The V gene's germline CDR1 is MNHNY and CDR2 SVGAGI (reference sequence). V was shortened by 7 bases and J by 9 bases, with 16 bases between the two germline ends. CDR3 nucleotides: TGTGCCAGCACCCAGGAGGCTTCGAGGCCCCAGCATTTT. It yields the protein CASTQEASRPQHF.

This chain connects TRBV14 to TRBJ1-6; weak D call: TRBD1 (5 bases). V was pared by 3 bases and J by 11 bases, with 5 bases between. There are 11 residues in the CDR3. CDR1 and CDR2 (germline): SGHDN, FVKESK. Here the CDR3 reads CASSQGPPLHF. In DNA, the CDR3 is TGTGCCAGCAGCCAGGGGCCACCCCTCCACTTT. Combining the CDR3 with reference TRBV14 and TRBJ1-6 gives the whole variable domain EAGVTQFPSHSVIEKGQTVTLRCDPISGHDNLYWYRRVMGKEIKFLLHFVKESKQDESGMPNNRFLAERTGGTYSTLKVQPAELEDSGVYFCASSQGPPLHFGNGTRLTVT.

The rearrangement uses TRBV19 and TRBJ2-7, with D possibly matching TRBD1 (6 bases). The germline CDR1 and CDR2 sequences are LNHDA and SQIVND (reference sequence). V lost 7 bases and J 2 bases, leaving 12 bases between the germline ends. The CDR3 spans 13 residues. The CDR3 spells CASKQGPPYEQYF. The CDR3 DNA follows: TGTGCCAGTAAACAGGGACCGCCCTACGAGCAGTACTTC.

The chain uses TRBV19 and TRBJ2-2, with 7 positions matching TRBD1. CDR1 is LNHDA, CDR2 SQIVND, per germline (reference sequence). V dropped 3 bases and J dropped 6; count of bases not matched to a gene: 19. There are 19 residues in the CDR3. This chain's CDR3 is CASSILGQTLQRFSGELFF. CDR3 coding DNA: TGTGCCAGTAGTATTCTGGGACAGACCCTTCAAAGGTTTTCCGGGGAGCTGTTTTTT.

This chain links TRBV5-8 with TRBJ1-2, with D hard to call. Germline CDR1 and CDR2: SGHTS and YDEGEE. The CDR3 has 14 residues. V gave up 4 bases and J gave up 3 bases, with 13 bases separating them. CDR3 bases: TGTGCCAGCAGCCTGGTCCTCGGGGACTATGGCTACACCTTC. Its translation: CASSLVLGDYGYTF.

This chain connects TRBV29-1 to TRBJ2-1, with 7 bases matching TRBD2. The CDR3 has 14 residues. V lost 3 bases, J lost 5 bases, and 7 bases stayed unmatched. From germline, CDR1 is SQVTM and CDR2 ANQGSEA. The CDR3 loop reads CSVDSAGANNEQFF. The CDR3 DNA is TGCAGCGTTGATTCTGCGGGAGCGAACAATGAGCAGTTCTTC.